The 11 T cell receptor beta chains listed next were all sequenced from one sample in a study of technical replicates of blood from a few donors. Assay used: immunoSEQ multiplex PCR; TCRdb lists only in-frame clones, some missing. The sample includes tens of thousands of clones, nearly 98% of them seen just once. The source material was T cells isolated from PBMCs. These receptor sequences come from a human donor in good health.

The J gene is TRBJ2-2, the V gene TRBV18; D call uncertain. Per the germline V gene, CDR1 is KGHSH and CDR2 is LQKENI. V lost 0 bases and J lost 4, with 6 bases in between. CDR3 length: 14 residues. The CDR3 sequence is CASSPPSGTGELFF. In DNA, the CDR3 is TGTGCCAGCTCACCACCGTCGGGCACCGGGGAGCTGTTTTTT.

The rearrangement links TRBV6-1 to TRBJ2-7; no firm D call. The V gene lost 8 bases and the J gene lost 0 bases, with 11 bases spanning the gap. The CDR3 contains 13 residues. Germline loops: CDR1 MNHNS, CDR2 SASEGT. For the CDR3, the DNA is TGTGCCAGCCGGAGCCCCGCCTCCTACGAGCAGTACTTC. Translated: CASRSPASYEQYF.

This chain uses TRBV27 with TRBJ1-2; TRBD1 matches 7 bases. The germline V gene has CDR1 MNHEY and CDR2 SMNVEV (reference sequence). The CDR3 has 14 amino acids. Trimming removed 3 bases from V and 1 base from J; junction bases left unmatched: 2. CDR3: CASSLGQLNYGYTF. The CDR3 region has the DNA TGTGCCAGCAGTTTGGGACAGCTTAACTATGGCTACACCTTC.

The chain uses TRBV25-1 and TRBJ2-2; 8 positions match TRBD2. The CDR3 is 16 residues long. V lost 6 bases and J lost 7; bases outside the gene matches: 13. Germline values: CDR1 MGHDK, CDR2 SYGVNS. In DNA, the CDR3 is TGTGCCAGCAGGTCGGCTAGCGGGCTATACTACGGGGAGCTGTTTTTT. Protein sequence: CASRSASGLYYGELFF.

The chain couples TRBV29-1 to TRBJ2-1; tentative D call: TRBD1 (5 bases). The germline V gene encodes CDR1 SQVTM and CDR2 ANQGSEA. The CDR3 runs to 12 residues. Trimming shortened V by 3 bases and J by 5 bases, and 8 bases separated the two germline ends. CDR3 nucleotides: TGCAGCGTTGATCACAGGAACAATGAGCAGTTCTTC. It specifies CSVDHRNNEQFF.

A single count supports this clone. The gene calls are TRBV7-9 and TRBJ1-1, with D perhaps TRBD1 (5 bases). Germline V lookup: CDR1 SEHNR, CDR2 FQNEAQ (reference sequence). The V end was cut by 3 bases, the J end by 0 bases, with 8 bases between. CDR3 length: 14 residues. The CDR3 DNA follows: TGTGCCAGCAGCTTTGGGGCCATGAACACTGAAGCTTTCTTT. This gives the protein CASSFGAMNTEAFF.

The chain uses TRBV7-2 and TRBJ1-5; D gene uncertain. The germline V and J ends were trimmed by 3 bases and 0 bases, with 9 bases remaining between them. CDR3 length: 15 residues. Germline V lookup: CDR1 SGHTA, CDR2 FQGNSA. The CDR3: CASSFATDSNQPQHF. The CDR3 coding sequence is TGTGCCAGCAGCTTCGCGACTGATAGCAATCAGCCCCAGCATTTT.

The CDR3 sequence is CASSPTGTGSWGYTF. For the CDR3, the DNA is TGTGCCAGCAGCCCCACAGGCACAGGGTCTTGGGGCTACACCTTC. The rearrangement joins TRBV7-9 to TRBJ1-2, with a tentative D call TRBD1 (6 bases). V lost 5 bases and J lost 8, with 21 bases in between. CDR1 and CDR2 (germline): SEHNR, FQNEAQ (reference sequence). The CDR3 totals 15 residues. Looking up the rest from reference TRBV7-9 and TRBJ1-2 gives the full variable domain: DTGVSQNPRHKITKRGQNVTFRCDPISEHNRLYWYRQTLGQGPEFLTYFQNEAQLEKSRLLSDRFSAERPKGSFSTLEIQRTEQGDSAMYLCASSPTGTGSWGYTFGSGTRLTVV.

This clone was seen once. V usage is TRBV28 and J usage is TRBJ2-2; unclear D gene. V gave up 2 bases and J gave up 7 bases, with 5 bases separating them. CDR1 is MDHEN and CDR2 is SYDVKM in the germline V gene. This CDR3 region has 12 residues. CDR3 amino acids: CASSLRDGELFF. The CDR3 DNA is TGTGCCAGCAGTTTAAGAGACGGGGAGCTGTTTTTT.

A single count supports this clone. V and J are TRBV5-1 and TRBJ2-3; D is perhaps TRBD1 (6 bases). The CDR3 totals 14 residues. The germline V gene encodes CDR1 SGHRS and CDR2 YFSETQ. V lost 1 base and J 2 bases, leaving 8 bases between the germline ends. CDR3 sequence reads: CASSLRDNTDTQYF. The DNA of the CDR3 is TGCGCCAGCAGCTTGCGGGACAACACAGATACGCAGTATTTT.

V gene TRBV29-1 combines with J gene TRBJ2-5, with no clear D. V lost 0 bases to trimming and J lost 3 bases, with 8 bases between them. In germline, CDR1 is SQVTM, CDR2 ANQGSEA. The CDR3 runs 13 residues. DNA for the CDR3: TGCAGCGTTGAAGATCGTCTTAAAGAGACCCAGTACTTC. Amino acid sequence: CSVEDRLKETQYF.